The 22 T cell receptor beta chains given below trace back to one sample, sequenced in a study of blood T cell repertoires in COVID-19. Profiling relied on immunoSEQ multiplex PCR, and the TCRdb table lists in-frame clones only, not all of them. The sample contains 300,000 to 400,000 clones, 70% to 90% of which appear only once. Sequencing was performed on peripheral blood. The receptors were gathered from an older woman with COVID-19, enrolled during active disease.

Points on this clone: At one of its ends the junction is not consistent with the germline gene, which may arise from a read error. V usage is TRBV3-1 (or the pseudogene TRBV3-2) and J usage is TRBJ1-6; the match to TRBD1 covers 7 bases. The germline V gene encodes CDR1 LGHDT and CDR2 YNNKEL (reference sequence). This CDR3 is 15 amino acids long. Here the CDR3 reads CASSQGRGDSRPGRF. The CDR3 DNA is TGTGCCAGCAGCCAAGGAAGGGGGGACAGTCGACCCGGACGGTTT.

The rearrangement links TRBV5-1 to TRBJ1-5; D uncertain. CDR1 SGHRS and CDR2 YFSETQ come from the germline V gene. The CDR3 extends over 14 amino acids. The germline V and J ends were trimmed by 2 bases and 8 bases, with 14 bases remaining between them. As DNA, the CDR3 is TGCGCCAGCAGCTTTGGAGGGCTGGGAGAGCCCCAGCATTTT. It encodes CASSFGGLGEPQHF.

The chain employs TRBV2 and TRBJ1-2, with D possibly matching TRBD1 (6 bases). Germline CDR1 and CDR2: SNHLY and FYNNEI. V lost 3 bases, J lost 5 bases, and 13 bases lay in between. This CDR3 spans 14 amino acids. CDR3 bases: TGTGCCAGCAGTGAGTGGGGACACCTTTATGGCTACACCTTC. This encodes CASSEWGHLYGYTF.

Turning to this clone: Other DNA sequences in this sample translate to the same CDR3. V and J are TRBV18 and TRBJ2-5; 7 bases agree with TRBD2. The junction had 2 bases not matched to a gene; V was cut back by 1 base and J by 0 bases. Germline loops: CDR1 KGHSH, CDR2 LQKENI. CDR3 length: 15 residues. The DNA of the CDR3 is TGTGCCAGCTCACCACGACTAGCAGACCAAGAGACCCAGTACTTC. Translated: CASSPRLADQETQYF. The full variable domain, completed using reference TRBV18 and TRBJ2-5, is NAGVMQNPRHLVRRRGQEARLRCSPMKGHSHVYWYRQLPEEGLKFMVYLQKENIIDESGMPKERFSAEFPKEGPSILRIQQVVRGDSAAYFCASSPRLADQETQYFGPGTRLLVL.

CDR3: CASSVGWAGGPLVTQYF. The CDR3 DNA reads as TGTGCCAGCAGCGTAGGCTGGGCGGGGGGCCCGTTAGTAACGCAGTATTTT. This chain joins TRBV9 and TRBJ2-3; 8 nucleotides agree with TRBD2. Trimming took 0 bases from V and 9 from J; bases not matched to a gene: 15. The germline CDR1 and CDR2 sequences are SGDLS and YYNGEE. The CDR3 spans 17 residues. Based on the CDR3 plus reference TRBV9 and TRBJ2-3, the full variable domain is DSGVTQTPKHLITATGQRVTLRCSPRSGDLSVYWYQQSLDQGLQFLIQYYNGEERAKGNILERFSAQQFPDLHSELNLSSLELGDSALYFCASSVGWAGGPLVTQYFGPGTRLTVL.

The V call is TRBV5-5, the J call TRBJ2-7; 7 nucleotides line up with TRBD1. The J segment lost 7 bases and the V segment lost 4 bases, leaving 11 bases of the junction unmatched. Looked up from germline, CDR1 is SGHKS and CDR2 is YYEKEE (reference sequence). The CDR3 has 14 residues. CDR3 amino acids: CASSLWDSVREQYF. CDR3 sequence (DNA): TGTGCCAGCAGCCTATGGGACAGTGTACGGGAGCAGTACTTC.

This clone was counted a single time. V is TRBV9 and J is TRBJ2-7; D is possibly TRBD2 (6 bases). Trimming took 4 bases from V and 4 from J, leaving 15 bases between them. This CDR3 spans 14 amino acids. Looked up from germline, CDR1 is SGDLS and CDR2 is YYNGEE. CDR3 nucleotide sequence: TGTGCCAGCAGCTCCGGGACTTCCGGATACGAGCAGTACTTC. Its translation: CASSSGTSGYEQYF.

This sequence joins TRBV19 and TRBJ2-3; 7 bases are shared with TRBD1. Germline-derived CDR1 and CDR2 are LNHDA and SQIVND (reference sequence). CDR3 length: 14 residues. Trimming took 6 bases from V and 1 from J; bases not matched to a gene: 4. CDR3 bases: TGTGCCAGTAGAAACAGGGGTCGCACAGATACGCAGTATTTT. Protein product: CASRNRGRTDTQYF. The full variable domain, rest sourced from reference TRBV19 and TRBJ2-3, is DGGITQSPKYLFRKEGQNVTLSCEQNLNHDAMYWYRQDPGQGLRLIYYSQIVNDFQKGDIAEGYSVSREKKESFPLTVTSAQKNPTAFYLCASRNRGRTDTQYFGPGTRLTVL.

V is TRBV5-1 and J is TRBJ1-1, with 9 nucleotides matching TRBD1. The junction had 1 base not matched to a gene; V was cut back by 1 base and J by 3 bases. The CDR3 extends over 14 amino acids. Germline V gene sequence: CDR1 SGHRS, CDR2 YFSETQ. The CDR3 DNA follows: TGCGCCAGCAGCTTGAGGACAGGGGACACTGAAGCTTTCTTT. It yields the protein CASSLRTGDTEAFF. The full variable domain, in which reference TRBV5-1 and TRBJ1-1 provide the parts outside the CDR3, is KAGVTQTPRYLIKTRGQQVTLSCSPISGHRSVSWYQQTPGQGLQFLFEYFSETQRNKGNFPGRFSGRQFSNSRSEMNVSTLELGDSALYLCASSLRTGDTEAFFGQGTRLTVV.

The table lists this clone with a count of one. The chain combines TRBV25-1 with TRBJ1-2; TRBD1 agrees at 9 bases. There are 16 residues in the CDR3. V lost 5 bases, J lost 8 bases, and 15 bases stayed unmatched. Germline loops: CDR1 MGHDK, CDR2 SYGVNS. This CDR3 reads CASSYLPGQGREGYTF. As DNA, the CDR3 is TGTGCCAGCAGTTATCTGCCGGGACAGGGACGAGAGGGCTACACCTTC.

The chain recombines TRBV2 with TRBJ1-5; the match to TRBD1 covers 9 bases. From germline, CDR1 is SNHLY and CDR2 FYNNEI. The CDR3 is made up of 15 amino acids. The V gene end was trimmed by 7 bases and the J gene end by 7 bases; junction bases not matched to a gene: 11. Here the CDR3 reads CASKYRTGEEQPQHF. DNA for the CDR3: TGTGCCAGCAAGTACCGGACAGGGGAGGAACAGCCCCAGCATTTT.

V gene TRBV5-5 combines with J gene TRBJ2-5; 7 positions match TRBD2. CDR1 SGHKS and CDR2 YYEKEE come from the germline V gene (reference sequence). This CDR3 comprises 13 residues. V lost 4 bases, J lost 1 base, and 1 base stayed unmatched. Here the CDR3 DNA reads TGTGCCAGCAGCAAGCGGGGCCAAGAGACCCAGTACTTC. Protein sequence: CASSKRGQETQYF.

The rearrangement uses TRBV2 and TRBJ2-4; 7 bases align to TRBD1. The CDR3 is 17 residues long. Germline lookup yields CDR1 SNHLY and CDR2 FYNNEI. After removal of 7 bases from V and 2 bases from J, the junction contained 14 bases not matched to a gene. CDR3: CASTGVGGPRTKNIQYF. In DNA, the CDR3 is TGTGCCAGCACCGGGGTAGGGGGCCCACGAACCAAAAACATTCAGTACTTC.

The chain joins TRBV5-5 to TRBJ1-3, with a possible D match to TRBD1 (5 bases). This CDR3 is built from 17 residues. Trimming cost V 0 bases and J 0 bases, with 13 bases left between them. CDR1 is SGHKS, CDR2 YYEKEE, per germline (reference sequence). The CDR3 loop is CASSLGEGVISGNTIYF. The CDR3, as DNA: TGTGCCAGCAGCTTGGGTGAAGGGGTTATCTCTGGAAACACCATATATTTT. Drawing the rest from reference TRBV5-5 and TRBJ1-3, the complete variable domain is DAGVTQSPTHLIKTRGQQVTLRCSPISGHKSVSWYQQVLGQGPQFIFQYYEKEERGRGNFPDRFSARQFPNYSSELNVNALLLGDSALYLCASSLGEGVISGNTIYFGEGSWLTVV.

The chain carries TRBV3-1 (or the pseudogene TRBV3-2) and TRBJ2-1; 7 positions match TRBD2. The CDR3 is made up of 12 amino acids. Germline V gene lookup returns CDR1 LGHDT and CDR2 YNNKEL (reference sequence). With 4 bases clipped from V and 11 bases from J, the junction kept 5 bases outside the gene matches. The CDR3 here is CASSPGTNKQFF. CDR3 nucleotides: TGTGCCAGCAGCCCAGGGACTAACAAGCAGTTCTTC.

The chain is built from TRBV24-1 and TRBJ2-5; the D gene is possibly TRBD2 (5 bases). The CDR3 loop spans 14 amino acids. Trimming shortened V by 2 bases and J by 9 bases, and 15 bases separated the two germline ends. CDR1 is KGHDR, CDR2 SFDVKD, per germline. The CDR3, as DNA: TGTGCCACCAGTGATTCGGAGGCGCCAACGTCCCAGTACTTC. Translation gives CATSDSEAPTSQYF.

The chain employs TRBV11-3 and TRBJ2-2; a weak D match, TRBD1 (5 bases). This CDR3 contains 16 residues. V gave up 4 bases and J gave up 4 bases, with 16 bases separating them. The germline CDR1 and CDR2 sequences are SGHNT and YENEEA. The CDR3 region has the DNA TGTGCCAGCAGCTCTGGGCAGGGATTGGGCACCGGGGAGCTGTTTTTT. Translation gives CASSSGQGLGTGELFF.

V and J are TRBV5-8 and TRBJ1-3, with TRBD1 matching over 7 bases. Per the germline V gene, CDR1 is SGHTS and CDR2 is YDEGEE. V shed 2 bases and J 4 bases; nucleotides not matched to a gene: 6. The CDR3 covers 15 residues. The CDR3 DNA is TGTGCCAGCAGCTTAGGGGGCTTAGTCGGAAACACCATATATTTT. It specifies CASSLGGLVGNTIYF. Drawing the rest from reference TRBV5-8 and TRBJ1-3, the complete variable domain is EAGVTQSPTHLIKTRGQQATLRCSPISGHTSVYWYQQALGLGLQFLLWYDEGEERNRGNFPPRFSGRQFPNYSSELNVNALELEDSALYLCASSLGGLVGNTIYFGEGSWLTVV.

The chain links TRBV3-1 (or the pseudogene TRBV3-2) to TRBJ1-3; the D is unclear. Germline lookup yields CDR1 LGHDT and CDR2 YNNKEL (reference sequence). The CDR3 contains 13 residues. V was cut by 2 bases and J by 4 bases, with 6 bases left in between. Here the CDR3 reads CASSQSVGNTIYF. CDR3 DNA: TGTGCCAGCAGCCAATCAGTGGGAAACACCATATATTTT.

This chain uses TRBV9 with TRBJ1-1; D is possibly TRBD1 (5 bases). CDR1 and CDR2 from the germline V gene are SGDLS and YYNGEE. CDR3 length equals 15 residues. Trimming pared 0 bases from V and 4 bases from J, leaving 13 bases between. DNA of the CDR3: TGTGCCAGCAGCGTAGAGGTGGCAGGGTTCACTGAAGCTTTCTTT. Residues: CASSVEVAGFTEAFF.

The gene calls are TRBV5-1 and TRBJ2-7; TRBD2 matches 8 bases. After removal of 0 bases from V and 3 bases from J, the junction contained 2 bases not matched to a gene. Germline CDR1 and CDR2: SGHRS and YFSETQ. The CDR3 contains 14 residues. This CDR3 is CASSLESGGYEQYF. CDR3 DNA: TGCGCCAGCAGCTTGGAGAGCGGGGGCTACGAGCAGTACTTC.

The chain recombines TRBV2 with TRBJ2-4; TRBD1 aligns across 9 bases. Germline loops: CDR1 SNHLY, CDR2 FYNNEI. Germline trimming cut 3 bases from V and 2 bases from J; bases unmatched to any gene: 11. The CDR3 loop spans 18 amino acids. CDR3 in amino acids: CASSERTPTGGTKNIQYF. The CDR3 nucleotides are TGTGCCAGCAGTGAGAGGACCCCGACAGGGGGGACCAAAAACATTCAGTACTTC.